A single sample gave rise to the 29 T cell receptor beta chains below, sequenced in a study of blood T cell repertoires in COVID-19. Produced via immunoSEQ multiplex PCR; TCRdb's table is partial and in-frame only. The sample has about 330,000 clones, approximately 88% seen once; the top ten hold less than 5.5%. Sequencing was done on a sample of PBMCs or T cells enriched from blood (not recorded which). The receptors stem from a man aged 25 to 40 who had recovered from COVID-19.

V gene TRBV19 combines with J gene TRBJ2-7; 8 bases align to TRBD1. Germline loops: CDR1 LNHDA, CDR2 SQIVND (reference sequence). The ends lost 6 bases at V and 0 bases at J; junction bases unmatched: 7. The CDR3 consists of 15 residues. The CDR3 nucleotides are TGTGCCAGTAGGTACCGGGACAGGAGCTCCTACGAGCAGTACTTC. Translating gives CASRYRDRSSYEQYF.

The chain links TRBV12-3 or TRBV12-4 to TRBJ1-1; D is undetermined. Between the trimmed V and J ends, which lost 5 bases and 6 bases, there was a span of 10 bases. This CDR3 comprises 12 residues. For the CDR3, the DNA is TGTGCCAGCAGTGCCTCCGGGGCTGAAGCTTTCTTT. Residues: CASSASGAEAFF.

This clone was detected a few times. The rearrangement links TRBV7-6 to TRBJ2-7; maybe TRBD1 (5 bases). Germline V gene sequence: CDR1 SGHVS, CDR2 FNYEAQ. Trimming cost V 0 bases and J 5 bases, with 8 bases left between them. The CDR3 is 13 amino acids. The CDR3 DNA is TGTGCCAGCAGCTTAGCAGGGGCGGACGAGCAGTACTTC. Translated, it gives CASSLAGADEQYF.

V and J are TRBV28 and TRBJ2-5; 11 nucleotides agree with TRBD1. Trimming at V came to 3 bases and at J to 5 bases, leaving 5 bases not matched to a gene. The CDR3 spans 15 residues. Germline values: CDR1 MDHEN, CDR2 SYDVKM. In DNA form, the CDR3 reads TGTGCCAGCAGTTTCCCCTGGGACAGGGGGGAGACCCAGTACTTC. Translation: CASSFPWDRGETQYF.

This chain uses TRBV4-2 with TRBJ1-3; perhaps TRBD1 as D (6 bases). This CDR3 has 15 amino acids. Trimming took off 2 bases at V and 2 bases at J, with 10 bases between the two ends. The germline V gene has CDR1 LGHNA and CDR2 YNFKEQ. Written as DNA, the CDR3 is TGTGCCAGCAGCCAATCGGGGGGCACTGGAAACACCATATATTTT. This codes for CASSQSGGTGNTIYF.

As for this clone: The identical CDR3 is also encoded by other nucleotide sequences in the sample. This CDR3 reads CASSLSQGGNQPQHF. DNA for the CDR3: TGTGCCAGCAGTTTAAGTCAGGGCGGCAATCAGCCCCAGCATTTT. The V call is TRBV28, the J call TRBJ1-5, with D possibly matching TRBD1 (5 bases). V dropped 2 bases and J dropped 2 bases, with 10 bases sitting between them. The CDR3 has 15 residues. CDR1 and CDR2 from the germline V gene are MDHEN and SYDVKM.

V and J are TRBV3-1 (or the pseudogene TRBV3-2) and TRBJ2-1; TRBD2 might be the D (7 bases). The ends were cut back, 1 base at V and 7 bases at J, with 20 bases in the middle. This CDR3 is 17 amino acids long. Per the germline V gene, CDR1 is LGHDT and CDR2 is YNNKEL (reference sequence). CDR3 protein: CASSQAAGGGAGNEQFF. DNA for the CDR3: TGTGCCAGCAGCCAAGCGGCTGGAGGGGGGGCCGGTAATGAGCAGTTCTTC.

The chain couples TRBV11-2 to TRBJ2-7; a possible D gene is TRBD1 (6 bases). V was pared by 6 bases and J by 4 bases, with 13 bases between. CDR3 length equals 13 residues. The germline gives CDR1 SGHAT, CDR2 FQNNGV. The CDR3 here is CASRGKQGYEQYF. The CDR3 bases are TGTGCCAGCAGGGGTAAACAGGGTTACGAGCAGTACTTC.

The CDR3 sequence is CASSVVWGGADTQYF. The CDR3 DNA is TGTGCCAGCAGCGTAGTGTGGGGGGGCGCGGATACGCAGTATTTT. The gene calls are TRBV9 and TRBJ2-3; D is perhaps TRBD2 (7 bases). CDR3 length equals 15 residues. The germline V and J ends were trimmed by 0 bases and 6 bases, with 14 bases remaining between them. Germline V gene data show CDR1 as SGDLS and CDR2 as YYNGEE.

Worth noting for this clone: Other DNA sequences of this sample code for an identical CDR3. V usage is TRBV19 and J usage is TRBJ1-1; no clear D gene. The CDR3 runs 13 residues. Germline CDR1 is LNHDA and CDR2 is SQIVND (reference sequence). Deletions cut 0 bases from V and 5 bases from J, with 7 bases between. CDR3 residues: CASSIDRGTEAFF. CDR3 DNA: TGTGCCAGTAGTATAGATCGAGGAACTGAAGCTTTCTTT. Together with reference TRBV19 and TRBJ1-1, the CDR3 gives the full variable domain: DGGITQSPKYLFRKEGQNVTLSCEQNLNHDAMYWYRQDPGQGLRLIYYSQIVNDFQKGDIAEGYSVSREKKESFPLTVTSAQKNPTAFYLCASSIDRGTEAFFGQGTRLTVV.

This clone appeared once. This chain links TRBV7-6 with TRBJ2-2, with a tentative D call TRBD2 (6 bases). The V gene's germline CDR1 is SGHVS and CDR2 FNYEAQ. The V and J ends lost 4 bases and 6 bases respectively, with 18 bases between them. The CDR3 is 16 residues long. The DNA for the CDR3 is TGTGCCAGCAGCTCTCTATTGGGGGGAGGATCCGGGGAGCTGTTTTTT. Translating gives CASSSLLGGGSGELFF.

The J gene is TRBJ1-3, the V gene TRBV6-1; the D gene is possibly TRBD1 (5 bases). The length of the CDR3 is 13 residues. Trimming pared 0 bases from V and 11 bases from J, leaving 11 bases between. Germline CDR1 MNHNS, CDR2 SASEGT. The CDR3 region is CASSEAFQGPIYF. The CDR3 region has the DNA TGTGCCAGCAGTGAAGCCTTCCAGGGTCCCATATATTTT.

This rearrangement joins TRBV5-4 to TRBJ1-2; TRBD1 agrees at 7 bases. Germline CDR1 reads SGHNT; CDR2 reads YYREEE (reference sequence). This CDR3 comprises 15 residues. After removal of 2 bases from V and 8 bases from J, the junction contained 12 bases not matched to a gene. The CDR3 nucleotides are TGTGCCAGCAGCTTACCGGGACAGAGCTCCGAAGGCTACACCTTC. This sequence encodes CASSLPGQSSEGYTF.

About this clone: One end of the junction is discordant with germline, which a read error may explain. The chain employs TRBV2 and TRBJ1-5; unclear D gene. The CDR3 totals 14 residues. Germline CDR1 is SNHLY and CDR2 is FYNNEI. The CDR3 loop is CASSDTVSNQPRHF. The CDR3 DNA reads as TGTGCCAGCAGTGACACCGTTAGCAATCAGCCCCGGCATTTT. The full variable domain, rest sourced from reference TRBV2 and TRBJ1-5, is EPEVTQTPSHQVTQMGQEVILRCVPISNHLYFYWYRQILGQKVEFLVSFYNNEISEKSEIFDDQFSVERPDGSNFTLKIRSTKLEDSAMYFCASSDTVSNQPRHFGDGTRLSIL.

The chain joins TRBV24-1 to TRBJ1-5; 10 positions agree with TRBD1. Germline V gives CDR1 KGHDR, CDR2 SFDVKD. This CDR3 is 16 amino acids long. After removal of 4 bases from V and 4 bases from J, the junction contained 6 bases not matched to a gene. CDR3 protein: CATSDRDRGPNQPQHF. CDR3 nucleotides: TGTGCCACCAGTGACCGGGACAGGGGCCCAAATCAGCCCCAGCATTTT.

This clone has a single count. V and J are TRBV19 and TRBJ2-2; the match to TRBD1 covers 10 bases. V gave up 7 bases and J gave up 7 bases; unmatched junction bases: 6. This CDR3 spans 14 amino acids. Germline assignment: CDR1 LNHDA and CDR2 SQIVND (reference sequence). The CDR3 nucleotides read TGTGCCAGTACCTTGACAGGGGGCATCGGGGAGCTGTTTTTT. Its protein is CASTLTGGIGELFF. Filled out from reference TRBV19 and TRBJ2-2, the complete variable domain reads DGGITQSPKYLFRKEGQNVTLSCEQNLNHDAMYWYRQDPGQGLRLIYYSQIVNDFQKGDIAEGYSVSREKKESFPLTVTSAQKNPTAFYLCASTLTGGIGELFFGEGSRLTVL.

The rearrangement joins TRBV19 to TRBJ1-4; tentatively, D is TRBD1 (6 bases). The CDR3 consists of 14 residues. V lost 5 bases, J lost 4 bases, and 11 bases lay in between. Germline lookup yields CDR1 LNHDA and CDR2 SQIVND (reference sequence). The CDR3 spells CASSGQWINEKLFF. For the CDR3, the DNA is TGTGCCAGTAGTGGACAGTGGATTAATGAAAAACTGTTTTTT.

The chain has TRBV19 and TRBJ2-7; 11 positions match TRBD1. Trimming at V came to 2 bases and at J to 0 bases, leaving 9 bases not matched to a gene. Germline V gene sequence: CDR1 LNHDA, CDR2 SQIVND (reference sequence). The CDR3 is made up of 18 amino acids. CDR3 DNA: TGTGCCAGTAGTATAACTCCGGGACAGGGGGTTATCTCCTACGAGCAGTACTTC. It codes for CASSITPGQGVISYEQYF.

The V call is TRBV11-2, the J call TRBJ2-7; TRBD2 is a possible D gene (7 bases). Germline lookup yields CDR1 SGHAT and CDR2 FQNNGV. V was shortened by 3 bases and J by 3 bases, with 21 bases between the two germline ends. This CDR3 contains 17 residues. CDR3 coding DNA: TGTGCCAGCAGCTTGGGGACATGGGGGGGAAGCCGCTACGAGCAGTACTTC. Amino acid sequence: CASSLGTWGGSRYEQYF.

This rearrangement joins TRBV18 to TRBJ2-1; D might be TRBD1 (5 bases). V was cut by 1 base and J by 5 bases, with 6 bases left in between. Germline values: CDR1 KGHSH, CDR2 LQKENI. This CDR3 is 13 amino acids long. CDR3 amino acids: CASSPQGNNEQFF. The CDR3 coding sequence is TGTGCCAGCTCACCACAGGGGAACAATGAGCAGTTCTTC.

Points on this clone: A read error may produce the germline difference seen at one junction end. The chain recombines TRBV27 with TRBJ2-6, with D hard to call. Germline V CDR1 and CDR2: MNHEY, SMNVEV (reference sequence). CDR3 length equals 13 residues. CDR3: CASSVSGANVLTF. The CDR3 coding sequence is TGTGCCAGCAGTGTATCTGGGGCCAACGTCCTGACTTTC.

This chain uses TRBV19 with TRBJ2-1; TRBD1 matches 8 bases. Germline V gene lookup returns CDR1 LNHDA and CDR2 SQIVND (reference sequence). V gave up 7 bases and J gave up 2 bases; unmatched junction bases: 4. This CDR3 comprises 14 residues. CDR3 protein: CASTQGGPYNEQFF. The CDR3 nucleotides are TGTGCCAGTACACAGGGGGGCCCCTACAATGAGCAGTTCTTC.

CDR3 nucleotide sequence: TGTGCCACCAGCGAGAATAACTATGGCTACACCTTC. This codes for CATSENNYGYTF. The V and J genes are TRBV24-1 and TRBJ1-2; D uncertain. Trimming stripped 7 bases from V and 1 base from J, with 6 bases between. Germline loops: CDR1 KGHDR, CDR2 SFDVKD. The CDR3 is 12 amino acids.

This chain joins TRBV2 and TRBJ1-1; TRBD1 is a possible D gene (6 bases). There are 13 residues in the CDR3. Per germline, CDR1 SNHLY and CDR2 FYNNEI. V shed 3 bases and J shed 4 bases, with 9 bases lying between them. The CDR3 DNA reads TGTGCCAGCAGTGACCCAGGGGTCACTGAAGCTTTCTTT. Encoded protein: CASSDPGVTEAFF.

CDR3 loop: CASSFGRVNQETQYF. The CDR3 coding sequence is TGTGCCAGCAGCTTCGGTAGAGTCAACCAAGAGACCCAGTACTTC. The chain recombines TRBV5-6 with TRBJ2-5; no firm D call. Trimming left V 2 bases short and J 0 bases short, with 11 bases between. There are 15 residues in the CDR3. Germline CDR1 is SGHDT and CDR2 is YYEEEE.

The chain uses TRBV10-3 and TRBJ1-1; D unresolved. This CDR3 comprises 15 residues. Trimming cost V 4 bases and J 6 bases, with 18 bases left between them. Per the germline V gene, CDR1 is ENHRY and CDR2 is SYGVKD. The CDR3 region is CAISVSSGKSAEAFF. The CDR3 DNA reads as TGTGCCATCAGTGTCTCCTCGGGTAAAAGCGCTGAAGCTTTCTTT.

This clone was found a few times. This chain links TRBV12-3 or TRBV12-4 with TRBJ2-1; 7 bases match TRBD1. The J segment lost 9 bases and the V segment lost 6 bases, leaving 8 bases of the junction unmatched. The CDR3 is made up of 13 amino acids. CDR3 bases: TGTGCCAGCAGCCAGGGGGAAGGTGGTGAGCAGTTCTTC. Translated, it gives CASSQGEGGEQFF.

J is TRBJ1-5 and V is TRBV28, with 7 bases fitting TRBD1. This CDR3 spans 16 amino acids. Germline CDR1 reads MDHEN; CDR2 reads SYDVKM. Unmatched junction bases numbered 10, after V lost 6 bases and J lost 2 bases. DNA for the CDR3: TGTGCCAGCAGCCCGGCGGCAGGGGGTGGCAATCAGCCCCAGCATTTT. Its protein is CASSPAAGGGNQPQHF.

The V call is TRBV7-8, the J call TRBJ2-7; tentatively, D is TRBD1 (6 bases). The V gene lost 1 base and the J gene lost 6 bases, with 19 bases spanning the gap. Germline V gene lookup returns CDR1 SGHVS and CDR2 FQNEAQ. This CDR3 is built from 16 residues. The CDR3 loop is CASSLEVGYRTAEQYF. The CDR3 DNA sequence: TGTGCCAGCAGCTTAGAAGTAGGCTATAGGACAGCCGAGCAGTACTTC.